A single sample gave rise to the 7 T cell receptor beta chains below, sequenced in a study of cytomegalovirus exposure and HLA in healthy donors. Primers: 60 Vbeta forward and 13 Jbeta reverse. TCRdb keeps only in-frame clones here, not all; method: immunoSEQ multiplex PCR. The sample's table shows approximately 150,000 clones. The source material was PBMCs. The receptors shown here come from a woman younger than 35 in good health and CMV-seronegative.

The V and J genes are TRBV4-3 and TRBJ2-1, with TRBD2 identical over 9 bases. This CDR3 spans 16 amino acids. Germline CDR1 reads LGHNA; CDR2 reads YSLEER. The ends lost 3 bases at V and 5 bases at J; junction bases unmatched: 8. This CDR3 is CASSQFIAGAHNEQFF. The DNA for the CDR3 is TGCGCCAGCAGCCAGTTCATAGCGGGAGCCCACAATGAGCAGTTCTTC.

For the CDR3, the DNA is TGTGCCAGCAGCTTAGTCCCTTTCACTAGCGGGAGACAAGAGACCCAGTACTTC. It codes for CASSLVPFTSGRQETQYF. The chain joins TRBV7-9 to TRBJ2-5; 11 positions match TRBD2. This CDR3 is built from 18 residues. Germline V gene lookup returns CDR1 SEHNR and CDR2 FQNEAQ (reference sequence). V lost 1 base to trimming and J lost 2 bases; unmatched junction nucleotides: 9.

The chain has TRBV11-1 and TRBJ2-1, with D maybe TRBD2 (6 bases). This CDR3 contains 17 residues. The V gene's germline CDR1 is SGHAT and CDR2 FQDESV (reference sequence). V was cut by 3 bases and J by 0 bases, with 15 bases left in between. CDR3 bases: TGTGCCAGCAGCTTGGGGGGAGTGCCGAGCTCCTACAATGAGCAGTTCTTC. Amino acid sequence: CASSLGGVPSSYNEQFF.

The rearrangement joins TRBV29-1 to TRBJ1-1; tentatively, D is TRBD1 (6 bases). The CDR3 is 13 amino acids. Trimming stripped 6 bases from V and 2 bases from J, with 13 bases between. The germline V gene encodes CDR1 SQVTM and CDR2 ANQGSEA. The CDR3 reads CSVYRVYNTEAFF. The CDR3 DNA follows: TGCAGCGTGTACAGGGTCTATAACACTGAAGCTTTCTTT.

V gene TRBV9 combines with J gene TRBJ2-2; the match to TRBD1 covers 7 bases. The CDR3 runs 15 residues. After removal of 3 bases from V and 2 bases from J, the junction contained 4 bases not matched to a gene. The germline gives CDR1 SGDLS, CDR2 YYNGEE. DNA of the CDR3: TGTGCCAGCAGCGCCGGGACAGTCAACACCGGGGAGCTGTTTTTT. Protein: CASSAGTVNTGELFF.

The genes are TRBV11-2 and TRBJ2-5, with a tentative D call TRBD2 (6 bases). CDR1 is SGHAT, CDR2 FQNNGV, per germline. The CDR3 runs 13 residues. The germline V and J ends were trimmed by 5 bases and 4 bases, with 11 bases remaining between them. CDR3 in amino acids: CASSLTTRETQYF. CDR3 DNA sequence: TGTGCCAGCAGCCTTACGACTAGAGAGACCCAGTACTTC.

The chain couples TRBV7-8 to TRBJ2-1; D remains unclear. The germline CDR1 and CDR2 sequences are SGHVS and FQNEAQ. The CDR3 loop spans 14 amino acids. V was cut by 0 bases and J by 4 bases, with 7 bases left in between. In DNA form, the CDR3 reads TGTGCCAGCAGCTTAGCGGGCAGGTACAATGAGCAGTTCTTC. This sequence encodes CASSLAGRYNEQFF. Full variable domain (rest looked up from reference TRBV7-8 and TRBJ2-1): GAGVSQSPRYKVAKRGQDVALRCDPISGHVSLFWYQQALGQGPEFLTYFQNEAQLDKSGLPSDRFFAERPEGSVSTLKIQRTQQEDSAVYLCASSLAGRYNEQFFGPGTRLTVL.